This record looks at one T cell receptor (beta chain) sequence and its context. This entry comes from a study of blood T cell repertoires in COVID-19. Study context: Both acute and convalescent COVID-19 samples were obtained from the United States, Italy and Spain. PBMCs, B-cell-depleted T cells, or T cells were the source of the cDNA or gDNA that made up the material.

Original methodology: Estimation of nucleated cell counts relied on the amplification of reference gene primers. The table came from immunoSEQ multiplex PCR; TCRdb's copy has only in-frame clones and leaves some out. That table furnishes V, J and clone size, whereas the DNA furnished D and trimming. The table lists 90,000 to 100,000 clones, 80% to 85% of them singletons. The CDR3 runs 15 residues. In germline, CDR1 is SGHTA, CDR2 FQGNSA. With 3 bases clipped from V and 9 bases from J, the junction kept 4 bases outside the gene matches. This TCR came from a man in his sixties or seventies with active or convalescent COVID-19. The chain has TRBV7-2 and TRBJ2-1; 14 bases are shared with TRBD2. The sequenced sample consisted of peripheral blood. The CDR3 loop is CASSLGLAGDSEQFF. In nucleotides, the CDR3 is TGTGCCAGCAGCTTGGGACTAGCGGGGGATAGTGAGCAGTTCTTC.